These 17 T cell receptor beta chains share one sample of origin, sequenced in a study of Ad26.COV2.S vaccination and SARS-CoV-2 variants. Treatment noted: roughly 19 received Ad26.COV2.S at low or high dose, single or two shots; about five received placebo; per-sample allocation not given. Repertoires come from day 63 after the first vaccine or placebo injection. Assay: immunoSEQ multiplex PCR; the TCRdb copy retains only in-frame clones and omits some. The sample lists around 500,000 clones; about 88% were seen once. The material sequenced was peripheral blood, taken in a trial of Ad26.COV2.S vaccine versus placebo. These receptors were collected from a person aged 18 to 59 who received the Ad26.COV2.S COVID-19 vaccine or a placebo.

The V gene is TRBV2, the J gene TRBJ1-2, with TRBD1 identical over 7 bases. The CDR3 totals 15 residues. V dropped 7 bases and J dropped 10; count of bases not matched to a gene: 18. Germline CDR1 reads SNHLY; CDR2 reads FYNNEI. The DNA of the CDR3 is TGTGCCAGCACCCAAGTGGGTAGGGGGCGAGGGTACTACACCTTC. The encoded protein is CASTQVGRGRGYYTF.

This clone was found a few times. This chain links TRBV20-1 with TRBJ1-6; D uncertain. The CDR3 spans 10 residues. Germline loops: CDR1 DFQATT, CDR2 SNEGSKA (reference sequence). V was shortened by 2 bases and J by 9 bases, with 2 bases between the two germline ends. The CDR3 reads CSARPSPLHF. CDR3 in DNA: TGCAGTGCTAGACCTTCACCCCTCCACTTT.

This clone showed up just once. This chain uses TRBV7-9 with TRBJ2-5, with a tentative D call TRBD2 (7 bases). This CDR3 spans 15 amino acids. The V gene's germline CDR1 is SEHNR and CDR2 FQNEAQ (reference sequence). With 10 bases removed from V and 1 base from J, the gap between germline ends came to 19 bases. The CDR3 DNA is TGTGCCACCCCCCGGACAGCGGGGTCCCAAGAGACCCAGTACTTC. Protein sequence: CATPRTAGSQETQYF.

This clone was counted once. Here the CDR3 reads CASSFRGTGNKLSYEQYF. CDR3 DNA sequence: TGTGCCAGCAGTTTCCGTGGGACAGGGAATAAACTCTCCTACGAGCAGTACTTC. V gene TRBV28 combines with J gene TRBJ2-7; TRBD1 agrees at 9 bases. Germline-derived CDR1 and CDR2 are MDHEN and SYDVKM. The CDR3 is 18 residues long. The trim removed 3 bases at V and 0 bases at J, leaving 12 bases unmatched.

This clone was observed once. The chain couples TRBV30 to TRBJ2-2; TRBD2 agrees at 12 bases. V lost 3 bases to trimming and J lost 2 bases; unmatched junction nucleotides: 16. This CDR3 is built from 20 residues. Looked up from germline, CDR1 is GTSNPN and CDR2 is SVGIG (reference sequence). CDR3 residues: CAWRRDFKLAGGANTGELFF. For the CDR3, the DNA is TGTGCCTGGAGACGGGATTTTAAACTAGCGGGGGGAGCTAACACCGGGGAGCTGTTTTTT.

The rearrangement uses TRBV19 and TRBJ2-1; tentative D call: TRBD1 (6 bases). The CDR3 is made up of 12 amino acids. V lost 3 bases and J lost 11, with 11 bases in between. Germline values: CDR1 LNHDA, CDR2 SQIVND (reference sequence). The CDR3 bases are TGTGCCAGTAGTATGAGGACAGCCCAGCAGTTCTTC. Protein: CASSMRTAQQFF.

The chain recombines TRBV27 with TRBJ2-2; D gene unclear. Per the germline V gene, CDR1 is MNHEY and CDR2 is SMNVEV (reference sequence). V was cut by 8 bases and J by 3 bases, with 13 bases left in between. This CDR3 is 14 amino acids long. The CDR3 DNA reads as TGTGCCAGCTCCCACGCCGGGTACACCGGGGAGCTGTTTTTT. Its protein product is CASSHAGYTGELFF.

The V gene is TRBV6-5, the J gene TRBJ2-5; D is unresolved. The length of the CDR3 is 15 residues. Germline assignment: CDR1 MNHEY and CDR2 SVGAGI. V was cut by 0 bases and J by 2 bases, with 10 bases left in between. In nucleotides, the CDR3 is TGTGCCAGCAGTTACTCGCCTGGGAAACAAGAGACCCAGTACTTC. Protein: CASSYSPGKQETQYF.

This chain joins TRBV19 and TRBJ2-3, with 11 bases matching TRBD2. Losses at the gene ends were 6 bases for V and 5 bases for J; bases not matched to a gene: 10. The CDR3 totals 16 residues. From germline, CDR1 is LNHDA and CDR2 SQIVND (reference sequence). The CDR3 DNA follows: TGTGCCAGTAGCCCCGCAGTAGCGGGGGGGCAAGATACGCAGTATTTT. Translating gives CASSPAVAGGQDTQYF.

This chain links TRBV6-5 with TRBJ1-1; the D is unclear. Germline-derived CDR1 and CDR2 are MNHEY and SVGAGI. The CDR3 contains 12 residues. Trimming took 8 bases from V and 1 from J, leaving 8 bases between them. CDR3 nucleotides: TGTGCCAGCGACCTTGGGAACACTGAAGCTTTCTTT. Translation gives CASDLGNTEAFF.

The table lists this clone with a count of one. The chain employs TRBV7-9 and TRBJ2-3; D might be TRBD2 (8 bases). This CDR3 comprises 19 residues. V lost 11 bases and J lost 2, with 32 bases in between. Germline CDR1 and CDR2: SEHNR and FQNEAQ (reference sequence). CDR3 protein: CAAGGTGDFRPGPTDTQYF. In DNA form, the CDR3 reads TGTGCCGCGGGGGGCACAGGGGATTTCAGACCAGGACCCACAGATACGCAGTATTTT.

The rearrangement links TRBV12-3 or TRBV12-4 to TRBJ2-7; tentative D call: TRBD2 (6 bases). The CDR3 has 12 residues. V was trimmed by 3 bases and J by 9 bases, leaving 12 bases between them. The CDR3 sequence: CASSFGGNVQYF. The CDR3 nucleotides read TGTGCCAGCAGTTTTGGGGGGAACGTGCAGTACTTC.

Of note for this clone: At one end the junction does not follow the germline gene, possibly because of a read error. V is TRBV9 and J is TRBJ1-5; no clear D. The CDR3 spans 13 residues. CDR1 is SGDLS, CDR2 YYNGEE, per germline. Here the CDR3 DNA reads TGTGCCAGCAGCGTCTTGGGCCCTCAGGCCCAGCATTTT. This gives the protein CASSVLGPQAQHF. Supplemented by reference TRBV9 and TRBJ1-5, the full variable domain reads DSGVTQTPKHLITATGQRVTLRCSPRSGDLSVYWYQQSLDQGLQFLIQYYNGEERAKGNILERFSAQQFPDLHSELNLSSLELGDSALYFCASSVLGPQAQHFGDGTRLSIL.

The CDR3 coding sequence is TGTGCCACCCCGCAGTGGACCGGGGAGCTGTTTTTT. Protein product: CATPQWTGELFF. The rearrangement uses TRBV19 and TRBJ2-2; no clear D. Looked up from germline, CDR1 is LNHDA and CDR2 is SQIVND (reference sequence). The CDR3 runs 12 residues. The V end was cut by 10 bases, the J end by 5 bases, with 11 bases between.

The chain carries TRBV13 and TRBJ1-2; D not certain. V was clipped by 4 bases and J by 2 bases, with 14 bases between them. This CDR3 spans 15 amino acids. Germline loops: CDR1 PRHDT, CDR2 FYEKMQ (reference sequence). The CDR3: CASSSPRQGNYGYTF. CDR3 sequence (DNA): TGTGCCAGCAGCTCCCCGAGACAAGGGAACTATGGCTACACCTTC.

CDR3 coding DNA: TGTGCCAGCAGCCCCGCCGGGAATATTTACGAGCAGTACTTC. Translation: CASSPAGNIYEQYF. The rearrangement links TRBV27 to TRBJ2-7; the D gene is possibly TRBD2 (5 bases). Trimming pared 6 bases from V and 4 bases from J, leaving 16 bases between. This CDR3 has 14 amino acids. Germline V gene lookup returns CDR1 MNHEY and CDR2 SMNVEV (reference sequence).

The chain joins TRBV7-9 to TRBJ2-1; D gene unclear. Trimming took 2 bases from V and 8 from J, leaving 4 bases between them. The CDR3 sequence is 11 residues long. Per the germline V gene, CDR1 is SEHNR and CDR2 is FQNEAQ (reference sequence). The CDR3 nucleotides are TGTGCCAGCAGCTTAAGGTATGAGCAGTTCTTC. Translated: CASSLRYEQFF.